The entry that follows covers one TCR beta chain sequence. This entry belongs to a study of T cell changes during pregnancy in multiple sclerosis. The CDR3 has 16 residues. The trim removed 4 bases at V and 3 bases at J, leaving 11 bases unmatched. Germline CDR1 and CDR2: SEHNR and FQNEAQ (reference sequence). Method: immunoSEQ multiplex PCR; TCRdb's copy keeps in-frame clones and lacks some. The data show about 130,000 clones, about 95% seen once. Sequenced material: peripheral blood, taken after pregnancy. V and J are TRBV7-9 and TRBJ1-2, with 7 bases aligning to TRBD1. The sequence derives from a female donor with multiple sclerosis, enrolled in a pregnancy study. The CDR3 loop is CASSYMPDRADYGYTF. The CDR3 DNA reads TGTGCCAGCAGCTACATGCCCGACAGGGCGGACTATGGCTACACCTTC.